This T cell receptor (beta chain) was sequenced during a study of control samples from healthy donors and cancer patients (TCRdb year 2020). Library creation used the immunoSEQ multiplex PCR assay. TCRdb took this table from immuneACCESS and kept in-frame rearrangements with V and J called. Such tables lack part of the clones; where checked against another copy, unresolved V genes explain under half of the gap, and the rest is unexplained. For this sample the table gives 40,000 to 50,000 clones, of which approximately 87% were detected only once. The ten largest account for about half of the sample. The CDR3 has 16 amino acids, counting the end cysteine and phenylalanine. Here the CDR3 DNA is all that survives: 48 bases in frame from base 1. V lost 0 bases and J lost 7 bases; the stretch between them is 14 bases long. As encoded in the germline V gene, CDR1 is SGHRS while CDR2 is YFSETQ. Notes on this clone: Its antigen remains undetermined. Per-nucleotide qualities are absent, and no much larger clonotype sits a single base away.

The clonotype was recovered from a man between 60 and 75 years old in good health. The chain was built from TRBV5-1 and TRBJ1-6, with the D segment identity uncertain. Sequenced sample: blood. The bases read TGCGCCAGCAGCTTGGGAGGGAATAAAGGAAATTCACCCCTCCACTTT. It codes for CASSLGGNKGNSPLHF.